Sequencing of this T cell receptor beta chain was carried out in a study of shared clonotypes between healthy human individuals. For the study at large: Three plates were used per donor for CD4 naive, three for CD4 memory, two for CD8 naive and one for CD8 memory.

Comment on this clone: Antigen: not known.

General study findings and limits: Generation of non-shared clonotypes was less probable than generation of clonotypes shared by all four donors.

Sorted-subset replicate PCR reactions were performed with about 190 ng DNA, corresponding to 30,000 to 35,000 T cell genomes. Methods used by the authors: Owing to the provision of junction-only sequences devoid of quality scores by immunoSEQ, filtering differed. Method: immunoSEQ multiplex PCR; TCRdb's copy keeps in-frame clones and lacks some. From that table come the V and J calls and clone size; the DNA was used to work out D and trimming. The data hold about 580,000 clones, with about 98% observed a single time. CDR3 length: 15 residues. Trimming stripped 4 bases from V and 4 bases from J, with 14 bases between. The V gene's germline CDR1 is SGHTA and CDR2 FQGNSA. In the naive CD8 group, cells lacked CD45RO and were positively selected for CCR7, so terminally differentiated effector memory CD45RA+ cells were left out.

The clonotype comes from a man under 40 in good health. This sequence joins TRBV7-2 and TRBJ2-1; D unresolved. The sample consisted of naive CD8+ T cells sorted from blood. In DNA form, the CDR3 reads TGTGCCAGCAGCTCCAGTAGCCTGATTTACAATGAGCAGTTCTTC. It is translated as CASSSSSLIYNEQFF.